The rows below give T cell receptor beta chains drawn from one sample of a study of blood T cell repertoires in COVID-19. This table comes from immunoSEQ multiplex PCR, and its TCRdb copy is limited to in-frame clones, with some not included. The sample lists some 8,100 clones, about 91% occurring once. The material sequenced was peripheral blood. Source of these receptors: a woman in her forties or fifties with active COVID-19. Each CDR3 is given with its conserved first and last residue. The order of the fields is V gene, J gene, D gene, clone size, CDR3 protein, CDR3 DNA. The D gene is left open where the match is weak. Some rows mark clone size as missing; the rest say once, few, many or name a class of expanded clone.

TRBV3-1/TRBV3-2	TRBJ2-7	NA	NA	CASSRRTGRVDEQYF	TGTGCCAGCAGCAGACGTACAGGGCGGGTGGACGAGCAGTACTTC
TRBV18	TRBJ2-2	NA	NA	CASSPVTGNTGELFF	TGTGCCAGCTCACCTGTTACAGGGAACACCGGGGAGCTGTTTTTT
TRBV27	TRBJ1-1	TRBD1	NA	CASSLQARGPTEAFF	TGTGCCAGCAGTTTACAAGCCAGGGGGCCGACTGAAGCTTTCTTT
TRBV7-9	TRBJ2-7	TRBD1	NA	CASSNRDRGSYEQYF	TGTGCCAGCAGCAACCGGGACAGGGGGAGTTACGAGCAGTACTTC
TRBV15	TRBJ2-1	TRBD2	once	CATSRETGGRDEQFF	TGTGCCACCAGCAGAGAAACGGGGGGGCGGGATGAGCAGTTCTTC
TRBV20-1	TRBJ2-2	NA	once	CSALVTGELFF	TGCAGTGCCCTAGTAACCGGGGAGCTGTTTTTT
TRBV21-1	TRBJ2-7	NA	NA	CASSKGGAGEKWSEQYF	TGTGCCAGCAGCAAAGGAGGGGCAGGGGAGAAATGGAGCGAGCAGTACTTC
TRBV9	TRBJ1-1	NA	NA	CASSVGAVVEAFF	TGTGCCAGCAGCGTAGGGGCAGTGGTTGAAGCTTTCTTT
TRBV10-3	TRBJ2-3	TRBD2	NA	CAISPTGLAGQSPLPDTQYF	TGTGCCATCAGCCCAACGGGACTAGCGGGGCAAAGTCCTCTCCCAGATACGCAGTATTTT
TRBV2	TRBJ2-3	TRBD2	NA	CASSGLALTDTQYF	TGTGCCAGCAGTGGACTAGCGCTCACAGATACGCAGTATTTT
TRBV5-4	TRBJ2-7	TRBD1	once	CASSTRDSHYEQYF	TGTGCCAGCAGCACCCGGGACAGCCACTACGAGCAGTACTTC
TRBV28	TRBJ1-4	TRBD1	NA	CASRGTGGDREKLFF	TGTGCCAGCAGGGGGACAGGGGGGGATAGGGAAAAACTGTTTTTT
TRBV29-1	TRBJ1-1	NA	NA	CSVAAGWAMNTEAFF	TGCAGCGTTGCCGCCGGATGGGCTATGAACACTGAAGCTTTCTTT
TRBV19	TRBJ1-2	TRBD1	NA	CASKGQGDGYTF	TGTGCCAGTAAAGGCCAGGGGGATGGCTACACCTTC
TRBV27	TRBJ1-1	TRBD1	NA	CASSPRQGIEAFF	TGTGCCAGCAGTCCTCGACAGGGCATTGAAGCTTTCTTT
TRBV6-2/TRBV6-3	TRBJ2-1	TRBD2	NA	CASSGAGRAYNEQFF	TGTGCCAGCAGTGGAGCCGGGAGGGCCTACAATGAGCAGTTCTTC
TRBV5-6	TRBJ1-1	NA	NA	CASSLGPGVNTEAFF	TGTGCCAGCAGCTTGGGTCCAGGGGTGAACACTGAAGCTTTCTTT
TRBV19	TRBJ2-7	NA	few	CASSMAYRSPYEQYF	TGTGCCAGTAGTATGGCGTACAGATCCCCCTACGAGCAGTACTTC
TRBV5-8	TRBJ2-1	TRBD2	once	CASSRGGRVGEQFF	TGTGCCAGCAGTCGGGGCGGGAGGGTCGGTGAGCAGTTCTTC
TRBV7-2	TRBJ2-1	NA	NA	CASSLELSYNEQFF	TGTGCCAGCAGCTTAGAGCTCTCCTACAATGAGCAGTTCTTC
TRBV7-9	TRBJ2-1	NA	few	CASSGALVDGSTGSYNEQFF	TGTGCCAGCAGCGGGGCACTAGTAGACGGGTCGACCGGGTCCTACAATGAGCAGTTCTTC